The 14 T cell receptor beta chains below all came from one sample that was sequenced in a study of cytomegalovirus exposure and HLA in healthy donors. PCR employed 60 Vbeta and 13 Jbeta primers. Here immunoSEQ multiplex PCR was the method, and the copy in TCRdb shows in-frame clones only, minus some. The sample holds about 140,000 clones, around 76% seen once. Sequencing input: PBMCs. These receptors all come from a male donor in good health and CMV-seronegative.

The chain carries TRBV14 and TRBJ2-1; D unresolved. CDR3 length equals 16 residues. The germline V and J ends were trimmed by 0 bases and 0 bases, with 9 bases remaining between them. Germline CDR1 is SGHDN and CDR2 is FVKESK. For the CDR3, the DNA is TGTGCCAGCAGCCAAGATTTACAGAGCTCCTACAATGAGCAGTTCTTC. Translating gives CASSQDLQSSYNEQFF.

Only one count was recorded for this clone. The V call is TRBV5-1, the J call TRBJ1-5, with unresolved D. The V and J ends lost 3 bases and 5 bases respectively, with 12 bases between them. From germline, CDR1 is SGHRS and CDR2 YFSETQ. The CDR3 contains 14 residues. The CDR3 nucleotides read TGCGCCAGCAGCTCGGGGTTCCCAGATCAGCCCCAGCATTTT. The encoded protein is CASSSGFPDQPQHF. The variable domain in full, with the rest retrieved from reference TRBV5-1 and TRBJ1-5, is KAGVTQTPRYLIKTRGQQVTLSCSPISGHRSVSWYQQTPGQGLQFLFEYFSETQRNKGNFPGRFSGRQFSNSRSEMNVSTLELGDSALYLCASSSGFPDQPQHFGDGTRLSIL.

The CDR3 reads CASSLKTSGATDTQYF. The CDR3 DNA is TGTGCCAGCAGCCTGAAGACTAGCGGGGCCACAGATACGCAGTATTTT. The chain uses TRBV5-6 and TRBJ2-3; 11 bases line up with TRBD2. The V and J ends lost 4 bases and 2 bases, in that order; junction bases with no gene match: 6. Germline values: CDR1 SGHDT, CDR2 YYEEEE. The CDR3 length is 16 residues.

The chain is built from TRBV7-3 and TRBJ2-7, with 7 nucleotides matching TRBD2. The CDR3 spans 15 residues. Germline loops: CDR1 SGHTA, CDR2 FQGTGA. V lost 5 bases to trimming and J lost 4 bases; unmatched junction nucleotides: 11. In DNA, the CDR3 is TGTGCCAGCAGCGCCGGGGGGACGGGAATTTACGAGCAGTACTTC. Translation gives CASSAGGTGIYEQYF.

The chain couples TRBV5-1 to TRBJ1-1, with D maybe TRBD1 (6 bases). V shed 1 base and J shed 8 bases, with 9 bases lying between them. Per germline, CDR1 SGHRS and CDR2 YFSETQ. The CDR3 is 12 amino acids. The CDR3 DNA sequence: TGCGCCAGCAGCTTGCAGGGGCTAGAAGCTTTCTTT. It yields the protein CASSLQGLEAFF. The whole variable domain, remainder taken from reference TRBV5-1 and TRBJ1-1, is KAGVTQTPRYLIKTRGQQVTLSCSPISGHRSVSWYQQTPGQGLQFLFEYFSETQRNKGNFPGRFSGRQFSNSRSEMNVSTLELGDSALYLCASSLQGLEAFFGQGTRLTVV.

V gene TRBV4-1 combines with J gene TRBJ1-1; possibly TRBD1 for D (6 bases). Germline CDR1 is MGHRA and CDR2 is YSYEKL. V was trimmed by 0 bases and J by 0 bases, leaving 8 bases between them. There are 15 residues in the CDR3. CDR3 DNA sequence: TGCGCCAGCAGCCAAGAACAGGGATTGAACACTGAAGCTTTCTTT. This sequence encodes CASSQEQGLNTEAFF.

The J gene is TRBJ2-5, the V gene TRBV19; tentatively, D is TRBD1 (6 bases). CDR1 and CDR2 (germline): LNHDA, SQIVND (reference sequence). Trimming cost V 3 bases and J 4 bases, with 12 bases left between them. The CDR3 has 14 amino acids. CDR3 sequence (DNA): TGTGCCAGTAGTATGAGGGGGATCGGAGAGACCCAGTACTTC. Its protein is CASSMRGIGETQYF.

In the case of this clone: Other DNA sequences in this sample translate to the same CDR3. This rearrangement joins TRBV7-9 to TRBJ1-1; D might be TRBD1 (5 bases). The CDR3 is made up of 15 amino acids. The germline CDR1 and CDR2 sequences are SEHNR and FQNEAQ (reference sequence). V was trimmed by 5 bases and J by 1 base, leaving 14 bases between them. The chain's CDR3 is CASSLAGGGNTEAFF. The CDR3, as DNA: TGTGCCAGCAGCCTTGCCGGGGGGGGGAACACTGAAGCTTTCTTT.

The chain links TRBV9 to TRBJ1-2, with 9 positions matching TRBD1. V gave up 4 bases and J gave up 4 bases; unmatched junction bases: 8. The CDR3 spans 15 residues. Germline V gives CDR1 SGDLS, CDR2 YYNGEE. The CDR3 coding sequence is TGTGCCAGCAGCCCCTGGACAGGGGACGGCTATGGCTACACCTTC. It specifies CASSPWTGDGYGYTF.

The V and J genes are TRBV5-4 and TRBJ2-5; the D is unclear. From germline, CDR1 is SGHNT and CDR2 YYREEE (reference sequence). This CDR3 is 13 amino acids long. Trimming took off 4 bases at V and 1 base at J, with 8 bases between the two ends. The CDR3 DNA is TGTGCCAGCAGCGAGCGACCCCAAGAGACCCAGTACTTC. Translated: CASSERPQETQYF.

The chain uses TRBV9 and TRBJ2-7; 10 positions agree with TRBD2. The CDR3 contains 13 residues. Germline V gives CDR1 SGDLS, CDR2 YYNGEE. J was trimmed by 4 bases and V by 7 bases; bases with no gene match: 5. The CDR3 DNA follows: TGTGCCAGCGCCCGGACTAGCGGTTACGAGCAGTACTTC. The encoded protein is CASARTSGYEQYF.

In DNA, the CDR3 is TGTGCCAGCAGCCAAGAACAAACTAGCGGAGCAGATACGCAGTATTTT. Translation: CASSQEQTSGADTQYF. The chain uses TRBV4-2 and TRBJ2-3; 8 nucleotides match TRBD2. Germline values: CDR1 LGHNA, CDR2 YNFKEQ. This CDR3 has 16 residues. J lost 4 bases, V lost 0 bases, and 6 bases had no gene match.

The chain links TRBV10-3 to TRBJ2-4; TRBD2 matches 12 bases. The CDR3 covers 17 residues. Unmatched junction bases numbered 10, after V lost 10 bases and J lost 0 bases. CDR1 and CDR2 from the germline V gene are ENHRY and SYGVKD. CDR3 in DNA: TGTGCCACCTCCGGGACTAGCGGGCGGCTAGCCAAAAACATTCAGTACTTC. It is translated as CATSGTSGRLAKNIQYF.

The chain links TRBV5-1 to TRBJ2-5, with D unresolved. The CDR3 totals 13 residues. The V end lost 1 base, the J end lost 5 bases, and 9 bases lay between the germline ends. Germline assignment: CDR1 SGHRS and CDR2 YFSETQ. As DNA, the CDR3 is TGCGCCAGCAGCTTGAAGGCGGTCGAGACCCAGTACTTC. It yields the protein CASSLKAVETQYF. The full variable domain, with the rest looked up from reference TRBV5-1 and TRBJ2-5, is KAGVTQTPRYLIKTRGQQVTLSCSPISGHRSVSWYQQTPGQGLQFLFEYFSETQRNKGNFPGRFSGRQFSNSRSEMNVSTLELGDSALYLCASSLKAVETQYFGPGTRLLVL.